These 25 T cell receptor beta chains came from one sample sequenced in a study of blood T cells in healthy people across ages. With a J-beta primer mix and a sample-barcoded 5' primer, a second PCR ran about 6 to 11 cycles. TCRdb independently ran MiXCR on the 5' RACE reads; one entry per CDR3 protein. The data show over 600,000 distinct CDR3 sequences, 46% seen once. The sequenced sample consisted of blood. These receptor sequences come from an elderly man in good health.

This clonotype was seen at least ten times. V gene TRBV29-1 combines with J gene TRBJ2-3, with 7 positions matching TRBD1. Germline assignment: CDR1 SQVTM and CDR2 ANQGSEA. The CDR3 is 14 amino acids. After removal of 4 bases from V and 5 bases from J, the junction contained 9 bases not matched to a gene. The CDR3 nucleotides read TGCAGCGTTGTAAAGGGGGCGAACATAGATACGCAGTATTTT. The encoded protein is CSVVKGANIDTQYF.

This rearrangement joins TRBV29-1 to TRBJ2-3; TRBD2 matches at 8 bases. CDR1 and CDR2 from the germline V gene are SQVTM and ANQGSEA. V lost 3 bases and J lost 6; bases outside the gene matches: 5. The CDR3 length is 13 residues. In nucleotides, the CDR3 is TGCAGCGTTGACGGCGGGGGGAGGGATACGCAGTATTTT. Translated, it gives CSVDGGGRDTQYF.

The V call is TRBV10-3, the J call TRBJ2-2, with TRBD2 identical over 7 bases. The ends lost 8 bases at V and 5 bases at J; junction bases unmatched: 8. Per the germline V gene, CDR1 is ENHRY and CDR2 is SYGVKD. There are 14 residues in the CDR3. This CDR3 reads CAIRAGAETGELFF. Written as DNA, the CDR3 is TGTGCCATCCGGGCGGGAGCGGAAACCGGGGAGCTGTTTTTT.

This clonotype was recorded many times. The rearrangement links TRBV29-1 to TRBJ2-1; maybe TRBD2 (6 bases). CDR1 and CDR2 (germline): SQVTM, ANQGSEA. The CDR3 has 12 amino acids. CDR3 in amino acids: CRARTGDNEQFF. For the CDR3, the DNA is TGCAGGGCCCGGACGGGAGACAATGAGCAGTTCTTC.

This clonotype has just a few counts. The chain links TRBV12-3 or TRBV12-4 to TRBJ2-3; either TRBD1 or TRBD2 may supply D (6 bases each). Trimming removed 6 bases from V and 2 bases from J, with 15 bases in between. This CDR3 has 15 residues. DNA of the CDR3: TGTGCCAGCAGCCTGGGGGCGGGAACCACAGATACGCAGTATTTT. This encodes CASSLGAGTTDTQYF.

The rearrangement uses TRBV20-1 and TRBJ2-3; TRBD2 aligns across 14 bases. V shed 3 bases, J shed 4 bases, and the junction held 6 bases outside the gene matches. Germline loops: CDR1 DFQATT, CDR2 SNEGSKA (reference sequence). The CDR3 consists of 16 residues. Written as DNA, the CDR3 is TGCAGTGCTAGTGTGGGGACTAGCGGGAGAGCAGATACGCAGTATTTT. Amino acids: CSASVGTSGRADTQYF.

The chain joins TRBV25-1 to TRBJ2-1, with unresolved D. Germline CDR1 MGHDK, CDR2 SYGVNS. The CDR3 loop spans 12 amino acids. V gave up 1 base and J gave up 7 bases, with 5 bases separating them. CDR3 coding DNA: TGTGCCAGCAGTGAATGGTTGAATGAGCAGTTCTTC. Translation gives CASSEWLNEQFF.

This clonotype was observed a handful of times. The rearrangement links TRBV20-1 to TRBJ2-5; 9 bases line up with TRBD2. Germline values: CDR1 DFQATT, CDR2 SNEGSKA (reference sequence). CDR3 size: 14 residues. Trimming took 3 bases from V and 5 from J; bases not matched to a gene: 7. In DNA, the CDR3 is TGCAGTGCTAGTTTGGCTAGCGGGACGGAGACCCAGTACTTC. This translates into CSASLASGTETQYF.

This chain links TRBV29-1 with TRBJ2-1, with D possibly TRBD2 on 6 matching bases. V was cut by 7 bases and J by 11 bases, with 15 bases left in between. CDR1 is SQVTM, CDR2 ANQGSEA, per germline. The CDR3 contains 11 residues. CDR3 sequence reads: CSGVGGVKQFF. The CDR3 coding sequence is TGCAGCGGAGTCGGGGGTGTAAAGCAGTTCTTC.

The genes are TRBV20-1 and TRBJ1-6, with 7 positions matching TRBD1. CDR1 is DFQATT and CDR2 is SNEGSKA in the germline V gene (reference sequence). This CDR3 comprises 14 residues. V was pared by 6 bases and J by 7 bases, with 9 bases of the junction left unmatched. The CDR3 spells CSATDRLQNSPLHF. The CDR3 region has the DNA TGCAGTGCAACGGACAGGCTCCAGAATTCACCCCTCCACTTT.

Concerning this clonotype: This may arise from a read error, as a much more abundant clone is one base away. This chain joins TRBV29-1 and TRBJ2-7; 9 bases line up with TRBD2. The germline CDR1 and CDR2 sequences are SQVTM and ANQGSEA. This CDR3 spans 13 amino acids. The ends lost 4 bases at V and 6 bases at J; junction bases unmatched: 7. The CDR3 protein is CSVGRAGGTEQYF. CDR3 bases: TGCAGCGTTGGACGAGCGGGAGGAACCGAGCAGTACTTC.

This clonotype has more than one count but fewer than ten. The chain couples TRBV24-1 to TRBJ2-1; 10 bases are a match to TRBD2. Germline-derived CDR1 and CDR2 are KGHDR and SFDVKD. V gave up 3 bases and J gave up 9 bases; unmatched junction bases: 7. This CDR3 has 15 residues. Written as DNA, the CDR3 is TGTGCCACCAGTGATGAGCCTAGCGGGAGACCTGAGCAGTTCTTC. Residues: CATSDEPSGRPEQFF.

The sample holds a few counts of this clonotype. The gene calls are TRBV27 and TRBJ2-7, with D perhaps matching TRBD1 (5 bases). Germline V CDR1 and CDR2: MNHEY, SMNVEV (reference sequence). Between the trimmed V and J ends, which lost 0 bases and 4 bases, there was a span of 7 bases. There are 13 residues in the CDR3. CDR3 sequence reads: CASSLSGLYEQYF. The DNA of the CDR3 is TGTGCCAGCAGTTTATCGGGGCTTTACGAGCAGTACTTC.

This clonotype was observed a few times. This chain connects TRBV6-2 or TRBV6-3 to TRBJ2-3, with 7 bases lining up with TRBD1. V lost 6 bases and J lost 2; bases outside the gene matches: 8. The V gene's germline CDR1 is MNHEY and CDR2 SVGEGT. The CDR3 is 15 amino acids. CDR3 sequence (DNA): TGTGCCAGCAGGCCGGGACAGAAAACCACAGATACGCAGTATTTT. Protein sequence: CASRPGQKTTDTQYF.

The chain links TRBV20-1 to TRBJ1-4; no reliable D call. V shed 5 bases and J shed 3 bases, with 7 bases lying between them. The length of the CDR3 is 12 residues. Germline assignment: CDR1 DFQATT and CDR2 SNEGSKA (reference sequence). The CDR3 is CSADTSNEKLFF. CDR3 sequence (DNA): TGCAGTGCTGACACTTCTAATGAAAAACTGTTTTTT.

The V gene is TRBV20-1, the J gene TRBJ1-5; D remains unclear. Trimming took 0 bases from V and 2 from J, leaving 11 bases between them. Germline V gene sequence: CDR1 DFQATT, CDR2 SNEGSKA (reference sequence). CDR3 length: 15 amino acids. CDR3 sequence reads: CSARDPRRGNQPQHF. The DNA of the CDR3 is TGCAGTGCTAGAGATCCAAGGCGGGGCAATCAGCCCCAGCATTTT.

Points on this clonotype: A read error may explain this, as a much larger clone is one base away. This chain uses TRBV4-3 with TRBJ2-7, with TRBD2 matching over 8 bases. Germline-derived CDR1 and CDR2 are LGHNA and YSLEER. The CDR3 runs 15 residues. V lost 1 base to trimming and J lost 8 bases; unmatched junction nucleotides: 10. The CDR3 DNA reads as TGCGCCAGCAGCCAAGTTTCAGCGGGAGTGGACAAGCAGTACTTC. Protein product: CASSQVSAGVDKQYF.

This clonotype was observed a few times. The chain recombines TRBV2 with TRBJ1-2, with D maybe TRBD1 (5 bases). This CDR3 is 13 amino acids long. V was cut by 5 bases and J by 7 bases, with 14 bases left in between. The germline CDR1 and CDR2 sequences are SNHLY and FYNNEI. The CDR3 reads CASSRQNSFGYTF. In DNA form, the CDR3 reads TGTGCCAGCAGTAGACAGAACTCCTTTGGCTACACCTTC.

This clonotype was counted at least ten times. This rearrangement joins TRBV5-1 to TRBJ2-1, with 12 bases fitting TRBD1. This CDR3 spans 15 amino acids. V was clipped by 4 bases and J by 6 bases; unmatched bases: 5. Germline V gene sequence: CDR1 SGHRS, CDR2 YFSETQ. As DNA, the CDR3 is TGCGCCAGCAGCCCGGGACAGGGGGCTTTCAATGAGCAGTTCTTC. Amino acids: CASSPGQGAFNEQFF.

V gene TRBV28 combines with J gene TRBJ2-3; 9 nucleotides align to TRBD2. Looked up from germline, CDR1 is MDHEN and CDR2 is SYDVKM. J lost 3 bases, V lost 3 bases, and 1 base had no gene match. The CDR3 length is 14 residues. The CDR3 coding sequence is TGTGCCAGCAGTTTCGGACTAGCGACAGATACGCAGTATTTT. Its protein product is CASSFGLATDTQYF.

This chain joins TRBV7-2 and TRBJ2-2; 7 bases line up with TRBD2. The CDR3 length is 15 residues. Germline V gives CDR1 SGHTA, CDR2 FQGNSA. Unmatched junction bases numbered 6, after V lost 5 bases and J lost 3 bases. This CDR3 reads CASSLGLGDTGELFF. In nucleotides, the CDR3 is TGTGCCAGCAGCCTTGGACTAGGCGACACCGGGGAGCTGTTTTTT.

This clonotype was counted a few times. The chain uses TRBV29-1 and TRBJ2-5, with D hard to call. The CDR3 extends over 12 amino acids. Germline V gives CDR1 SQVTM, CDR2 ANQGSEA. V dropped 4 bases and J dropped 4 bases, with 10 bases sitting between them. The CDR3 is CSVAQVRETQYF. DNA of the CDR3: TGCAGCGTTGCCCAGGTTCGAGAGACCCAGTACTTC.

The sample holds many counts of this clonotype. The chain employs TRBV4-2 and TRBJ2-3; D possibly uses TRBD1 or TRBD2 (5 bases each). Germline V gene sequence: CDR1 LGHNA, CDR2 YNFKEQ. The V end was cut by 1 base, the J end by 3 bases, with 17 bases between. The CDR3 has 17 residues. CDR3 in DNA: TGTGCCAGCAGCCAAGGGGGGAGCTCGAGCCGGACAGATACGCAGTATTTT. Translation gives CASSQGGSSSRTDTQYF.

V usage is TRBV29-1 and J usage is TRBJ1-1; D is undetermined. V lost 0 bases, J lost 4 bases, and 15 bases lay in between. CDR3 size: 15 residues. From germline, CDR1 is SQVTM and CDR2 ANQGSEA. This CDR3 reads CSVEDPHVKSTEAFF. The CDR3 region has the DNA TGCAGCGTTGAAGATCCACACGTTAAGAGCACTGAAGCTTTCTTT. The whole variable domain, remainder taken from reference TRBV29-1 and TRBJ1-1, is SAVISQKPSRDICQRGTSLTIQCQVDSQVTMMFWYRQQPGQSLTLIATANQGSEATYESGFVIDKFPISRPNLTFSTLTVSNMSPEDSSIYLCSVEDPHVKSTEAFFGQGTRLTVV.

This clonotype showed up many times. The chain has TRBV7-2 and TRBJ2-3; TRBD2 aligns across 8 bases. The CDR3 consists of 17 residues. The germline gives CDR1 SGHTA, CDR2 FQGNSA. The ends lost 0 bases at V and 4 bases at J; junction bases unmatched: 9. DNA for the CDR3: TGTGCCAGCAGCTTAGCGCTACGGGCGGGAGGCTCAGATACGCAGTATTTT. Its protein product is CASSLALRAGGSDTQYF.